This T cell receptor (beta chain) is from a study of cytomegalovirus exposure and HLA in healthy donors. This CDR3 spans 14 amino acids. V lost 3 bases and J 0 bases, leaving 8 bases between the germline ends. Germline loops: CDR1 SGHTA, CDR2 FQGNSA. Researchers ran the PCR with 60 Vbeta and 13 Jbeta primers. Profiling relied on immunoSEQ multiplex PCR, and the TCRdb table lists in-frame clones only, not all of them. This sample yields 150,000 to 170,000 clones, of which about four fifths are seen a single time; approximately 2.8% belongs to the top ten. This clone was detected a few times. This receptor was obtained from a man aged 18 to 29 in good health and CMV-seronegative. Sequences were obtained from PBMCs. The genes are TRBV7-2 and TRBJ1-1; D unresolved. The CDR3 coding sequence is TGTGCCAGCAGCTTGAGTTCAATGAACACTGAAGCTTTCTTT. It translates to CASSLSSMNTEAFF.